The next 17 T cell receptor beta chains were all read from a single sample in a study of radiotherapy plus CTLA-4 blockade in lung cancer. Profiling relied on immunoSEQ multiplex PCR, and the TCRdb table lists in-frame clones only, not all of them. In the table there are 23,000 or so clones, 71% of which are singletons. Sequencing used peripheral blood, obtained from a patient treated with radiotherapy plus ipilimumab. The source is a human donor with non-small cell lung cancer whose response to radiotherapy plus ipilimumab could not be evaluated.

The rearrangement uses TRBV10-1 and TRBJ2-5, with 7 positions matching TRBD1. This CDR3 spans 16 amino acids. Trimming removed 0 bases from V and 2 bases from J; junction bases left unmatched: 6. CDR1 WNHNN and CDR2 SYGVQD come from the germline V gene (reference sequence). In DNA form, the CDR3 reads TGCGCCAGCAGTGAGTCGATCGGCAGGGGGCAAGAGACCCAGTACTTC. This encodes CASSESIGRGQETQYF.

CDR3 residues: CASSPLSTGFRSYGYTF. The CDR3 bases are TGTGCCAGCAGTCCGCTATCGACAGGGTTTCGTAGCTATGGCTACACCTTC. This chain connects TRBV27 to TRBJ1-2; 7 bases line up with TRBD1. Trimming at V came to 5 bases and at J to 4 bases, leaving 16 bases not matched to a gene. This CDR3 contains 17 residues. Germline CDR1 is MNHEY and CDR2 is SMNVEV (reference sequence).

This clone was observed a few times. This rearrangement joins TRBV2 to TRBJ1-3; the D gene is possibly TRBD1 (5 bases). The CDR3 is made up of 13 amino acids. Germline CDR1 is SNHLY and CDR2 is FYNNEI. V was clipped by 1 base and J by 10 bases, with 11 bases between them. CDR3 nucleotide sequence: TGTGCCAGCAGTGAAGTCATAAGGGGAACCATATATTTT. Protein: CASSEVIRGTIYF. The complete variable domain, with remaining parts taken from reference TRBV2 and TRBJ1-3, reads EPEVTQTPSHQVTQMGQEVILRCVPISNHLYFYWYRQILGQKVEFLVSFYNNEISEKSEIFDDQFSVERPDGSNFTLKIRSTKLEDSAMYFCASSEVIRGTIYFGEGSWLTVV.

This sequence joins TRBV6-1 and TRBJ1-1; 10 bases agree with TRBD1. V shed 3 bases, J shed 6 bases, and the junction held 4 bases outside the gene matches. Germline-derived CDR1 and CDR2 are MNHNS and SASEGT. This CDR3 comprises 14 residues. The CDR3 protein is CASSEGTGVAEAFF. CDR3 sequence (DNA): TGTGCCAGCAGTGAGGGGACAGGGGTAGCTGAAGCTTTCTTT.

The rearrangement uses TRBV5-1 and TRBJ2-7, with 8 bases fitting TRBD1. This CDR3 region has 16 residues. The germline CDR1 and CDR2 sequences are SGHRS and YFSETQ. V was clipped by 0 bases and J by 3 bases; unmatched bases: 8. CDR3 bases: TGCGCCAGCAGCTTGGCAACAGGGGGTAATAGCTACGAGCAGTACTTC. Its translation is CASSLATGGNSYEQYF.

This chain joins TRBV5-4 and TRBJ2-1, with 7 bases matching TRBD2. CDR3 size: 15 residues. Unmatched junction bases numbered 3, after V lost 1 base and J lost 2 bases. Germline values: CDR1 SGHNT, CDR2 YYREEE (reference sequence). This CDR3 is CASSLRTSAYNEQFF. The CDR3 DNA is TGTGCCAGCAGCTTGAGAACTAGCGCCTACAATGAGCAGTTCTTC.

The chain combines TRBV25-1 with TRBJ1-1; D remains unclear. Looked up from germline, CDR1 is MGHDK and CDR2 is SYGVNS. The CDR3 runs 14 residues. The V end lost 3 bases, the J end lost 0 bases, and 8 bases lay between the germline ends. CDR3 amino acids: CASSDPTLNTEAFF. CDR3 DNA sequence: TGTGCCAGCAGTGACCCGACATTGAACACTGAAGCTTTCTTT.

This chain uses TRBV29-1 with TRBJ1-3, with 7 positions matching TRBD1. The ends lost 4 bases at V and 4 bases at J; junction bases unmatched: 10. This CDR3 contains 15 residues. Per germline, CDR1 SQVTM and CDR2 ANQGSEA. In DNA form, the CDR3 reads TGCAGCGTTGGTAACAGGGGAGAGGGAGGAAACACCATATATTTT. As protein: CSVGNRGEGGNTIYF.

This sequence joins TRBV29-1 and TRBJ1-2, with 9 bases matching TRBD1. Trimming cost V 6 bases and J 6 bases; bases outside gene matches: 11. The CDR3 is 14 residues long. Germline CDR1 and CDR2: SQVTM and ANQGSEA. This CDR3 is CSVQPKTGGDGYTF. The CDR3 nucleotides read TGCAGCGTCCAGCCTAAGACAGGGGGAGATGGCTACACCTTC.

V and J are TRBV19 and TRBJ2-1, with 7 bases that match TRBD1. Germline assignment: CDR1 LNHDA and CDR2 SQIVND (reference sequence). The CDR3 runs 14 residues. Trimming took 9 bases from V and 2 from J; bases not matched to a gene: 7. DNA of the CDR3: TGTGCCAGCCAGGGGGAAGGGGCCTACAATGAGCAGTTCTTC. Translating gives CASQGEGAYNEQFF.

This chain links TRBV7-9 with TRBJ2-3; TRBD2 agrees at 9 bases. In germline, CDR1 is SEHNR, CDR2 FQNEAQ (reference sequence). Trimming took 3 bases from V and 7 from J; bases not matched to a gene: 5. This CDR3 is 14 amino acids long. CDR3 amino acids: CASSFSGSTNTQYF. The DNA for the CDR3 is TGTGCCAGCAGCTTTAGCGGGAGCACCAATACGCAGTATTTT.

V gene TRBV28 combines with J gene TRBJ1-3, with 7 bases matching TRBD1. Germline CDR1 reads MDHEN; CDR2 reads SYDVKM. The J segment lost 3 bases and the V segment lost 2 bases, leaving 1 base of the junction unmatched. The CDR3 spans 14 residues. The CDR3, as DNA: TGTGCCAGCAGTTTAGACAGGGTTGGAAACACCATATATTTT. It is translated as CASSLDRVGNTIYF. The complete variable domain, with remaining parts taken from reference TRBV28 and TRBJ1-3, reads DVKVTQSSRYLVKRTGEKVFLECVQDMDHENMFWYRQDPGLGLRLIYFSYDVKMKEKGDIPEGYSVSREKKERFSLILESASTNQTSMYLCASSLDRVGNTIYFGEGSWLTVV.

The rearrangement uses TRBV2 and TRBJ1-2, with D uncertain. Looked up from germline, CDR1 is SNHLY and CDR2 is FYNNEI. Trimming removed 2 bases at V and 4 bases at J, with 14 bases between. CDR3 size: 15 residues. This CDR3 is CASSESSRSSYGYTF. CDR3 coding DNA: TGTGCCAGCAGTGAAAGTAGTCGGTCTTCCTATGGCTACACCTTC.

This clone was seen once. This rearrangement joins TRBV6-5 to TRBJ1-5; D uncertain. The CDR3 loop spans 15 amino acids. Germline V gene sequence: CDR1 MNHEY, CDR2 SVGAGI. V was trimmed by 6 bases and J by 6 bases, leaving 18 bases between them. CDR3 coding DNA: TGTGCCAGCAGCCTAGGGCCACTAGTCGGTCAGCCCCAGCATTTT. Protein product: CASSLGPLVGQPQHF.

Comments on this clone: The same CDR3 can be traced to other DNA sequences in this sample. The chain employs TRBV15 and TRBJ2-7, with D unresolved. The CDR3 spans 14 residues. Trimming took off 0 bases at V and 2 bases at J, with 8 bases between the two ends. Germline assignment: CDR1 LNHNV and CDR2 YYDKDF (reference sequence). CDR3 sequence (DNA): TGTGCCACCAGCAGAGACGGCAGCGCCTACGAGCAGTACTTC. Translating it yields CATSRDGSAYEQYF.

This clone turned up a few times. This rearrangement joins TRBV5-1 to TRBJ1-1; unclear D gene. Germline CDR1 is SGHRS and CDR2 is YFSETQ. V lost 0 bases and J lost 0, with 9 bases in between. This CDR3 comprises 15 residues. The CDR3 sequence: CASSLAGGLNTEAFF. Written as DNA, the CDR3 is TGCGCCAGCAGCTTGGCCGGAGGGTTGAACACTGAAGCTTTCTTT.

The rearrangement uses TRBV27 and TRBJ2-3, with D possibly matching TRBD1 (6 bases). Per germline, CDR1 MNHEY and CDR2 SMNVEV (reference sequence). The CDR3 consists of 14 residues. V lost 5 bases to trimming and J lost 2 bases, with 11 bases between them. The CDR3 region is CASSPDRVTDTQYF. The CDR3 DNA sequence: TGTGCCAGCAGTCCGGACAGAGTCACAGATACGCAGTATTTT.